These T cell receptor beta chains were read from a single sample in a study of blood T cell repertoires in COVID-19. The table came from immunoSEQ multiplex PCR; TCRdb's copy has only in-frame clones and leaves some out. The table has some 180,000 clones, 80% seen once. The sample was PBMCs or T cells enriched from blood (not recorded which). The source is a man in his sixties who had been exposed to COVID-19. Each CDR3 is given with its conserved first and last residue. Fields, in order: J gene, V gene, D gene, clone size, CDR3 protein, CDR3 DNA. D genes are given only for firm matches. Expanded clones are given a class, and other clones once, few, many or no size at all.

j_call: TRBJ2-3
v_call: TRBV28
d_call: TRBD2
clone_size: -
cdr3_aa: CASSKREEQYF
cdr3_nt: TGTGCCAGCAGTAAGCGGGAGGAGCAGTATTTT

j_call: TRBJ1-2
v_call: TRBV24-1
d_call: -
clone_size: -
cdr3_aa: CATEEPTGELANYGYTF
cdr3_nt: TGTGCCACCGAGGAACCGACGGGGGAGCTCGCTAACTATGGCTACACCTTC

j_call: TRBJ2-1
v_call: TRBV24-1
d_call: TRBD2
clone_size: -
cdr3_aa: CATSVGTSINEQFF
cdr3_nt: TGTGCCACCAGTGTTGGGACTAGCATCAATGAGCAGTTCTTC

j_call: TRBJ2-2
v_call: TRBV19
d_call: -
clone_size: -
cdr3_aa: CASSIWGRRLTGELFF
cdr3_nt: TGTGCCAGTAGTATTTGGGGCCGGCGGCTCACCGGGGAGCTGTTTTTT

j_call: TRBJ1-5
v_call: TRBV27
d_call: TRBD1
clone_size: few
cdr3_aa: CASSTATGGNNQPQHF
cdr3_nt: TGTGCCAGCAGTACAGCGACAGGGGGTAATAATCAGCCCCAGCATTTT

j_call: TRBJ1-2
v_call: TRBV3-1/TRBV3-2
d_call: TRBD1
clone_size: -
cdr3_aa: CASSPQGGWDRNGYTF
cdr3_nt: TGTGCCAGCAGCCCCCAGGGGGGTTGGGACAGAAATGGCTACACCTTC

j_call: TRBJ2-7
v_call: TRBV9
d_call: -
clone_size: -
cdr3_aa: CASSPRLGGEQYF
cdr3_nt: TGTGCCAGCAGCCCCCGACTCGGTGGCGAGCAGTACTTC

j_call: TRBJ2-3
v_call: TRBV19
d_call: -
clone_size: -
cdr3_aa: CASSINSPLADTQYF
cdr3_nt: TGTGCCAGTAGTATAAACAGTCCCCTGGCTGATACGCAGTATTTT

j_call: TRBJ2-1
v_call: TRBV5-4
d_call: TRBD2
clone_size: few
cdr3_aa: CASSWGRGAGGPDEQFF
cdr3_nt: TGTGCCAGCAGCTGGGGGAGAGGAGCGGGAGGGCCTGATGAGCAGTTCTTC

j_call: TRBJ1-5
v_call: TRBV6-6
d_call: TRBD1
clone_size: -
cdr3_aa: CASDTGGAGQPQHF
cdr3_nt: TGTGCCAGCGATACAGGGGGCGCAGGGCAGCCCCAGCATTTT

j_call: TRBJ2-5
v_call: TRBV21-1
d_call: -
clone_size: few
cdr3_aa: CASSGRSGSGETQYF
cdr3_nt: TGTGCCAGCAGCGGAAGGAGCGGGAGTGGAGAGACCCAGTACTTC

j_call: TRBJ1-1
v_call: TRBV4-3
d_call: TRBD1
clone_size: -
cdr3_aa: CASSQELPGWDRVILGESFF
cdr3_nt: TGCGCCAGCAGCCAAGAACTTCCCGGTTGGGACAGGGTGATTTTAGGCGAGTCTTTCTTT

j_call: TRBJ2-3
v_call: TRBV10-1
d_call: -
clone_size: once
cdr3_aa: CASSEAGFTDTQYF
cdr3_nt: TGCGCCAGCAGTGAGGCGGGGTTCACAGATACGCAGTATTTT

j_call: TRBJ2-7
v_call: TRBV4-2
d_call: TRBD2
clone_size: -
cdr3_aa: CASSQDLLAVAGGQYF
cdr3_nt: TGTGCCAGCAGCCAGGACCTACTAGCGGTTGCTGGCGGGCAGTACTTC

j_call: TRBJ2-7
v_call: TRBV6-6
d_call: TRBD2
clone_size: -
cdr3_aa: CASSKAGRETYEQYF
cdr3_nt: TGTGCCAGCAGTAAAGCAGGGAGGGAGACCTACGAGCAGTACTTC

j_call: TRBJ1-1
v_call: TRBV12-3/TRBV12-4
d_call: -
clone_size: -
cdr3_aa: CASSMIGHTEAFF
cdr3_nt: TGTGCCAGCAGTATGATTGGGCACACTGAAGCTTTCTTT

j_call: TRBJ2-1
v_call: TRBV10-2
d_call: -
clone_size: -
cdr3_aa: CASSRLLNNEQFF
cdr3_nt: TGCGCCAGCAGTCGACTCCTAAACAATGAGCAGTTCTTC

j_call: TRBJ2-6
v_call: TRBV19
d_call: -
clone_size: -
cdr3_aa: CASSRGGAGANVLTF
cdr3_nt: TGTGCCAGTTCTAGAGGGGGGGCTGGGGCCAACGTCCTGACTTTC

j_call: TRBJ2-5
v_call: TRBV19
d_call: -
clone_size: -
cdr3_aa: CASRQGSYGIQYF
cdr3_nt: TGTGCCAGTAGACAGGGAAGTTATGGGATCCAGTACTTC

j_call: TRBJ1-4
v_call: TRBV18
d_call: -
clone_size: once
cdr3_aa: CASSPGQGKAEKLFF
cdr3_nt: TGTGCCAGCTCACCAGGGCAGGGGAAGGCTGAAAAACTGTTTTTT

j_call: TRBJ2-3
v_call: TRBV6-5
d_call: -
clone_size: -
cdr3_aa: CASRRRGYTDTQYF
cdr3_nt: TGTGCCAGCAGGCGCCGGGGGTACACAGATACGCAGTATTTT

j_call: TRBJ2-2
v_call: TRBV5-1
d_call: -
clone_size: -
cdr3_aa: CASSLDTGIPGELFF
cdr3_nt: TGCGCCAGCAGCTTGGATACAGGGATTCCCGGGGAGCTGTTTTTT

j_call: TRBJ2-7
v_call: TRBV6-6
d_call: -
clone_size: -
cdr3_aa: CASTSRSSWSSYEQYF
cdr3_nt: TGTGCCAGCACCTCAAGGAGCAGCTGGAGCTCCTACGAGCAGTACTTC

j_call: TRBJ2-7
v_call: TRBV5-1
d_call: -
clone_size: -
cdr3_aa: CASNRDQYEQYF
cdr3_nt: TGCGCCAGCAACAGGGACCAATACGAGCAGTACTTC

j_call: TRBJ2-3
v_call: TRBV7-3
d_call: -
clone_size: -
cdr3_aa: CASSYGETDTQYF
cdr3_nt: TGTGCCAGCAGCTACGGAGAGACAGATACGCAGTATTTT

j_call: TRBJ2-7
v_call: TRBV5-1
d_call: -
clone_size: -
cdr3_aa: CASSQGYEQYF
cdr3_nt: TGCGCCAGCAGTCAGGGCTACGAGCAGTACTTC

j_call: TRBJ2-1
v_call: TRBV6-5
d_call: TRBD2
clone_size: -
cdr3_aa: CASSLAGGPPDPQFF
cdr3_nt: TGTGCCAGCAGTTTAGCGGGAGGCCCCCCAGATCCCCAGTTCTTC

j_call: TRBJ1-6
v_call: TRBV4-3
d_call: -
clone_size: -
cdr3_aa: CASSPGVGDPYNSPLHF
cdr3_nt: TGCGCCAGCAGCCCCGGGGTTGGGGATCCCTATAATTCACCCCTCCACTTT

j_call: TRBJ2-5
v_call: TRBV28
d_call: -
clone_size: -
cdr3_aa: CASSLWGLETQYF
cdr3_nt: TGTGCCAGCAGTTTGTGGGGCCTAGAGACCCAGTACTTC

j_call: TRBJ2-2
v_call: TRBV7-3
d_call: TRBD1
clone_size: -
cdr3_aa: CASSSFLETGTGELFF
cdr3_nt: TGTGCCAGCAGCTCCTTTCTAGAGACAGGGACCGGGGAGCTGTTTTTT

j_call: TRBJ2-1
v_call: TRBV30
d_call: -
clone_size: -
cdr3_aa: CAWTRLPRDEQFF
cdr3_nt: TGTGCCTGGACGCGACTCCCCAGAGATGAGCAGTTCTTC

j_call: TRBJ1-1
v_call: TRBV11-3
d_call: -
clone_size: -
cdr3_aa: CASSLIQGGWAEAFF
cdr3_nt: TGTGCCAGCAGCTTGATCCAGGGAGGGTGGGCTGAAGCTTTCTTT

j_call: TRBJ2-3
v_call: TRBV7-3
d_call: -
clone_size: -
cdr3_aa: CASSRGLGTDTQYF
cdr3_nt: TGTGCCAGCAGCCGAGGACTTGGCACAGATACGCAGTATTTT

j_call: TRBJ2-5
v_call: TRBV15
d_call: TRBD1
clone_size: -
cdr3_aa: CATSSRTGGEETQYF
cdr3_nt: TGTGCCACCAGCAGCCGGACAGGGGGTGAAGAGACCCAGTACTTC

j_call: TRBJ2-2
v_call: TRBV9
d_call: TRBD1
clone_size: -
cdr3_aa: CASSAGQGANTGELFF
cdr3_nt: TGTGCCAGCAGCGCGGGACAGGGGGCGAACACCGGGGAGCTGTTTTTT

j_call: TRBJ2-1
v_call: TRBV10-3
d_call: -
clone_size: -
cdr3_aa: CAISESAGLSEQFF
cdr3_nt: TGTGCCATCAGTGAGTCTGCGGGATTAAGTGAGCAGTTCTTC

j_call: TRBJ2-3
v_call: TRBV6-5
d_call: TRBD2
clone_size: -
cdr3_aa: CASGIAGGTDTQYF
cdr3_nt: TGTGCCAGCGGAATAGCGGGAGGCACAGATACGCAGTATTTT

j_call: TRBJ2-3
v_call: TRBV29-1
d_call: TRBD2
clone_size: -
cdr3_aa: CSVPGLAADTQYF
cdr3_nt: TGCAGCGTTCCTGGACTAGCTGCAGATACGCAGTATTTT

j_call: TRBJ1-4
v_call: TRBV28
d_call: TRBD1
clone_size: -
cdr3_aa: CASSGQGAYEEKLFF
cdr3_nt: TGTGCCAGCAGTGGACAGGGGGCGTACGAAGAAAAACTGTTTTTT

j_call: TRBJ1-1
v_call: TRBV6-6
d_call: TRBD1
clone_size: -
cdr3_aa: CASSRTGGAETEAFF
cdr3_nt: TGTGCCAGTTCGAGGACAGGGGGCGCGGAGACTGAAGCTTTCTTT

j_call: TRBJ2-1
v_call: TRBV6-1
d_call: TRBD2
clone_size: -
cdr3_aa: CASSEGSSGRYEQFF
cdr3_nt: TGTGCCAGCAGTGAAGGTTCTAGCGGGAGGTATGAGCAGTTCTTC

j_call: TRBJ1-5
v_call: TRBV19
d_call: -
clone_size: -
cdr3_aa: CASSIDPGRNQPQHF
cdr3_nt: TGTGCCAGTAGTATAGACCCAGGGCGCAATCAGCCCCAGCATTTT

j_call: TRBJ2-7
v_call: TRBV18
d_call: -
clone_size: -
cdr3_aa: CASSPLGAEQYF
cdr3_nt: TGTGCCAGCTCACCACTGGGGGCCGAGCAGTACTTC

j_call: TRBJ1-3
v_call: TRBV18
d_call: -
clone_size: -
cdr3_aa: CASSPRPGYSGNTIYF
cdr3_nt: TGTGCCAGCTCACCACGGCCGGGGTACTCTGGAAACACCATATATTTT

j_call: TRBJ2-7
v_call: TRBV6-1
d_call: -
clone_size: -
cdr3_aa: CASSEVATTQYF
cdr3_nt: TGTGCCAGCAGTGAAGTGGCCACTACTCAGTACTTC

j_call: TRBJ2-3
v_call: TRBV19
d_call: -
clone_size: -
cdr3_aa: CASSAGLGTDTQYF
cdr3_nt: TGTGCCAGTAGTGCGGGACTGGGCACAGATACGCAGTATTTT

j_call: TRBJ1-5
v_call: TRBV2
d_call: -
clone_size: -
cdr3_aa: CASREGRLLGNQPQHF
cdr3_nt: TGTGCCAGCAGGGAGGGCCGACTGCTGGGCAATCAGCCCCAGCATTTT

j_call: TRBJ1-2
v_call: TRBV2
d_call: TRBD1
clone_size: -
cdr3_aa: CASSEAGQPSIYGYTF
cdr3_nt: TGTGCCAGCAGTGAAGCGGGACAGCCATCGATCTATGGCTACACCTTC